Following are 8 T cell receptor beta chains from one sample sequenced in a study of blood T cell repertoires in COVID-19. Clones were read by immunoSEQ multiplex PCR, and TCRdb kept only the in-frame ones, dropping some. The sample consists of about 150,000 clones, over 75% of them appearing once. Sequenced: PBMCs or T cells enriched from blood (not recorded which). Receptor source: a woman aged 25 to 45 with acute COVID-19.

This chain uses TRBV4-3 with TRBJ1-1, with 7 bases identical to TRBD1. Trimming at V came to 0 bases and at J to 4 bases, leaving 5 bases not matched to a gene. CDR1 and CDR2 from the germline V gene are LGHNA and YSLEER. The CDR3 runs to 15 residues. The CDR3 coding sequence is TGCGCCAGCAGCCAAGACATCCGGGACAGCACTGAAGCTTTCTTT. It specifies CASSQDIRDSTEAFF.

V and J are TRBV30 and TRBJ1-2; D is unclear. V was clipped by 1 base and J by 8 bases, with 14 bases between them. CDR3 length: 13 amino acids. CDR1 GTSNPN and CDR2 SVGIG come from the germline V gene (reference sequence). The CDR3 sequence: CAWSEQAGRGYTF. In DNA, the CDR3 is TGTGCCTGGAGTGAGCAGGCCGGAAGAGGCTACACCTTC.

V and J are TRBV28 and TRBJ1-4; 8 nucleotides match TRBD1. This CDR3 is built from 14 residues. With 6 bases clipped from V and 6 bases from J, the junction kept 6 bases outside the gene matches. The V gene's germline CDR1 is MDHEN and CDR2 SYDVKM. The chain's CDR3 is CASRRGTGYEKLFF. Written as DNA, the CDR3 is TGTGCCAGCAGACGAGGGACAGGTTATGAAAAACTGTTTTTT.

The J gene is TRBJ2-3, the V gene TRBV14; TRBD2 agrees at 10 bases. The junction had 3 bases not matched to a gene; V was cut back by 3 bases and J by 3 bases. The CDR3 has 15 residues. CDR1 SGHDN and CDR2 FVKESK come from the germline V gene. CDR3 loop: CASSQQLAGTDTQYF. In DNA, the CDR3 is TGTGCCAGCAGCCAGCAACTAGCGGGGACAGATACGCAGTATTTT.

The gene calls are TRBV4-1 and TRBJ2-1, with 9 bases identical to TRBD1. The V and J ends lost 4 bases and 1 base, in that order; junction bases with no gene match: 8. CDR1 MGHRA and CDR2 YSYEKL come from the germline V gene. This CDR3 spans 17 amino acids. Here the CDR3 reads CASSLSGGQGSYNEQFF. The CDR3 region has the DNA TGCGCCAGCAGCCTCTCTGGGGGACAGGGTTCCTACAATGAGCAGTTCTTC.

The genes are TRBV27 and TRBJ2-7, with D possibly being TRBD2 (5 bases). Germline CDR1 is MNHEY and CDR2 is SMNVEV (reference sequence). This CDR3 is 14 amino acids long. V gave up 2 bases and J gave up 2 bases, with 10 bases separating them. CDR3 residues: CASSLDPGTYEQYF. For the CDR3, the DNA is TGTGCCAGCAGTTTAGATCCGGGGACCTACGAGCAGTACTTC.

V is TRBV27 and J is TRBJ2-3; D is perhaps TRBD1 (5 bases). From germline, CDR1 is MNHEY and CDR2 SMNVEV (reference sequence). V gave up 6 bases and J gave up 3 bases, with 16 bases separating them. The CDR3 runs to 15 residues. DNA of the CDR3: TGTGCCAGCAGCGAGAGGCAGGGAAAGACAGATACGCAGTATTTT. Its protein product is CASSERQGKTDTQYF.

In DNA, the CDR3 is TGTGCCAGTAGTACCCAGTTGGAGTATTTGAACACTGAAGCTTTCTTT. Amino acid sequence: CASSTQLEYLNTEAFF. This sequence joins TRBV19 and TRBJ1-1; the D is unclear. Trimming took off 4 bases at V and 0 bases at J, with 15 bases between the two ends. There are 16 residues in the CDR3. Germline lookup yields CDR1 LNHDA and CDR2 SQIVND (reference sequence).